This entry lists 14 T cell receptor beta chains sequenced from one sample in a study of molecular identifiers for immune sequencing clone quantification. TCRdb re-analysed the PCR reads in MiXCR, keeping a single row per CDR3 protein. The table records 600,000 to 650,000 distinct CDR3 sequences, around 20% of them present only once. Material for sequencing was naive CD8+ T cells from blood, with Jurkat cell RNA spiked in. Subset denoted: FACS-sorted CD8+CD4-CCR7+CD45RA+ naive T cells. These receptors were taken from a human donor in good health. Some libraries in this study had Jurkat cell RNA spiked in.

With respect to this clonotype: It may be a read error: a sequence one base away is much more abundant. This chain links TRBV7-9 with TRBJ1-4; D ambiguous. Germline V CDR1 and CDR2: SEHNR, FQNEAQ (reference sequence). The length of the CDR3 is 13 residues. V lost 4 bases and J 8 bases, leaving 11 bases between the germline ends. The CDR3 DNA reads TGTGCCAGCAGCTCCCTAAGGGCAGAAAAACTGTTTTTT. Protein product: CASSSLRAEKLFF.

In the case of this clonotype: This may be a read error: a much more frequent sequence differs by one nucleotide. The CDR3 here is CASSSITGGETQYF. CDR3 DNA sequence: TGTGCCAGCAGTTCGATAACCGGTGGAGAGACCCAGTACTTC. The V gene is TRBV6-5, the J gene TRBJ2-5; D unresolved. The germline V gene has CDR1 MNHEY and CDR2 SVGAGI. The CDR3 length is 14 residues. V was pared by 4 bases and J by 4 bases, with 13 bases between.

This clonotype was seen repeatedly, ten times or more. DNA of the CDR3: TGCGCCAGCAGCCAAGATTTTAGGAGGGGACACACCGGGGAGCTGTTTTTT. This gives the protein CASSQDFRRGHTGELFF. The V and J genes are TRBV4-1 and TRBJ2-2, with D tentatively TRBD2 (6 bases). Germline CDR1 is MGHRA and CDR2 is YSYEKL. V lost 0 bases to trimming and J lost 3 bases, with 14 bases between them. The length of the CDR3 is 17 residues.

The sample holds many counts of this clonotype. The rearrangement joins TRBV29-1 to TRBJ2-7; 8 nucleotides match TRBD1. Germline CDR1 reads SQVTM; CDR2 reads ANQGSEA. The CDR3 sequence is 14 residues long. After removal of 4 bases from V and 3 bases from J, the junction contained 8 bases not matched to a gene. DNA for the CDR3: TGCAGCGTTGCCCCGGGACAGGTCTACTACGAGCAGTACTTC. It encodes CSVAPGQVYYEQYF.

This clonotype was seen a handful of times. This chain connects TRBV30 to TRBJ1-1; D is undetermined. Germline V lookup: CDR1 GTSNPN, CDR2 SVGIG (reference sequence). V lost 2 bases and J lost 8, with 12 bases in between. This CDR3 is 12 amino acids long. This CDR3 is CAWSQLGREAFF. CDR3 nucleotides: TGTGCCTGGAGTCAGTTGGGCAGGGAAGCTTTCTTT.

In the case of this clonotype: This may come from a read error, since a much larger clone is one base off. The chain combines TRBV11-3 with TRBJ1-1; no reliable D call. The CDR3 consists of 13 residues. V lost 3 bases and J lost 3, with 8 bases in between. CDR1 SGHNT and CDR2 YENEEA come from the germline V gene. The CDR3 loop reads CASSFLEDTEAFF. The DNA for the CDR3 is TGTGCCAGCAGCTTTCTGGAGGACACTGAAGCTTTCTTT.

This clonotype was seen at least ten times. The chain employs TRBV29-1 and TRBJ2-3; a possible D gene is TRBD1 (6 bases). CDR3 length: 18 amino acids. The germline V gene encodes CDR1 SQVTM and CDR2 ANQGSEA. The V gene lost 0 bases and the J gene lost 2 bases, with 21 bases spanning the gap. The CDR3 loop is CSVEEVSQGWGFTDTQYF. CDR3 nucleotides: TGCAGCGTTGAAGAGGTTTCTCAGGGGTGGGGATTCACAGATACGCAGTATTTT.

This clonotype has ten or more counts. This chain links TRBV29-1 with TRBJ2-1; D uncertain. V was pared by 2 bases and J by 8 bases, with 10 bases between. CDR1 SQVTM and CDR2 ANQGSEA come from the germline V gene. The CDR3 length is 12 residues. The CDR3: CSVEQSTHEQFF. The CDR3 bases are TGCAGCGTTGAACAGAGTACGCATGAGCAGTTCTTC.

The chain recombines TRBV11-1 with TRBJ2-5; D gene ambiguous. V was cut by 5 bases and J by 0 bases, with 13 bases left in between. The CDR3 has 15 residues. CDR1 SGHAT and CDR2 FQDESV come from the germline V gene (reference sequence). In DNA, the CDR3 is TGTGCCAGCAGCCCATGGTCAGCGTACCAAGAGACCCAGTACTTC. Translated, it gives CASSPWSAYQETQYF.

Concerning this clonotype itself: A much larger clonotype is one base distant, so this may be a read error. This chain uses TRBV20-1 with TRBJ2-7; 9 nucleotides agree with TRBD2. CDR3 length: 13 amino acids. V trimming: 1 base; J trimming: 6 bases; junction bases outside the gene matches: 4. The germline V gene encodes CDR1 DFQATT and CDR2 SNEGSKA (reference sequence). Written as DNA, the CDR3 is TGCAGTGCTAGAGCTAGCGGGGTGTGCGAGCAGTACTTC. Its translation: CSARASGVCEQYF.

This clonotype was counted a few times. The chain carries TRBV11-3 and TRBJ2-1, with TRBD1 matching over 9 bases. Germline V gene sequence: CDR1 SGHNT, CDR2 YENEEA. This CDR3 region has 12 residues. J gave up 14 bases and V 5 bases, and 7 bases lay outside the gene matches. CDR3 region: CASSNTGGREFF. The CDR3 DNA reads as TGTGCCAGCAGCAATACAGGGGGCCGGGAGTTCTTC.

This chain joins TRBV30 and TRBJ1-1; D remains unclear. Trimming pared 0 bases from V and 0 bases from J, leaving 5 bases between. The CDR3 is made up of 13 amino acids. Per the germline V gene, CDR1 is GTSNPN and CDR2 is SVGIG (reference sequence). The CDR3 coding sequence is TGTGCCTGGAGTGTAATGGTGAACACTGAAGCTTTCTTT. Its translation: CAWSVMVNTEAFF.

The table lists this clonotype with many counts. The chain couples TRBV4-1 to TRBJ1-4; D remains ambiguous. The CDR3 is 14 residues long. Germline V gene lookup returns CDR1 MGHRA and CDR2 YSYEKL. Between the trimmed V and J ends, which lost 1 base and 8 bases, there was a span of 11 bases. For the CDR3, the DNA is TGCGCCAGCAGCCAAGTAGGAGTAACCGAAAAACTGTTTTTT. Translation: CASSQVGVTEKLFF.

In its sample, this clonotype was seen many times. V gene TRBV20-1 combines with J gene TRBJ2-7; D is ambiguous. The V and J ends lost 3 bases and 4 bases respectively, with 10 bases between them. The CDR3 length is 12 residues. CDR1 is DFQATT, CDR2 SNEGSKA, per germline (reference sequence). The CDR3 is CSASPMGYEQYF. As DNA, the CDR3 is TGCAGTGCTAGCCCCATGGGGTACGAGCAGTACTTC.